This record covers a single TCR beta chain. Its antigen is still unknown. This record belongs to a study of CD8+ T cells in alopecia areata. Study summary: Patients took tofacitinib for 6 to 18 months, followed by 6 drug-free months.

Regarding the study as a whole: Lesional scalp displayed greater clonality than normal scalp, most notably in alopecia totalis/universalis.

V was cut by 5 bases and J by 0 bases, with 7 bases left in between. Germline lookup yields CDR1 PRHDT and CDR2 FYEKMQ (reference sequence). The CDR3 covers 13 residues. Investigators isolated RNA and reverse transcribed it into cDNA to act as the sequencing template. Profiling relied on immunoSEQ multiplex PCR, and the TCRdb table lists in-frame clones only, not all of them. The table records approximately 180,000 clones, approximately 70% of them present only once. The starting material was CD8+ T cells sorted from blood, obtained at week 0. The clonotype originates from a human donor with alopecia areata. The chain uses TRBV13 and TRBJ1-1; D gene ambiguous. The CDR3 DNA reads as TGTGCCAGCAGCCCCGGCGTGAACACTGAAGCTTTCTTT. Translated: CASSPGVNTEAFF.